This passage covers 23 T cell receptor beta chains from one sample sequenced in a study of blood T cell repertoires in COVID-19. Method: immunoSEQ multiplex PCR; TCRdb's copy keeps in-frame clones and lacks some. Of over 35,000 clones listed, around 80% are singletons. The sequenced material came from peripheral blood. Receptors originate from a man aged 60-69 years with acute or convalescent COVID-19.

V gene TRBV5-1 combines with J gene TRBJ2-1; 13 positions agree with TRBD2. V lost 4 bases, J lost 12 bases, and 19 bases stayed unmatched. Germline CDR1 and CDR2: SGHRS and YFSETQ. This CDR3 contains 18 residues. The CDR3 DNA reads TGCGCCAGCAGCCTGGGACTAGCGGGATCCATTGTCCAACTCGGGCAGTTCTTC. Translating gives CASSLGLAGSIVQLGQFF.

For the CDR3, the DNA is TGCGCCAGCAGCCAAGATAACAGGGACCTATACGAGCAGTACTTC. Translating gives CASSQDNRDLYEQYF. The V gene is TRBV4-3, the J gene TRBJ2-7, with D tentatively TRBD1 (6 bases). The CDR3 totals 15 residues. The V end lost 0 bases, the J end lost 4 bases, and 13 bases lay between the germline ends. The germline V gene has CDR1 LGHNA and CDR2 YSLEER.

The V and J genes are TRBV27 and TRBJ2-6; D perhaps matches TRBD2 (5 bases). This CDR3 has 17 residues. The germline gives CDR1 MNHEY, CDR2 SMNVEV (reference sequence). V lost 3 bases and J 3 bases, leaving 15 bases between the germline ends. This CDR3 reads CASSLFLRRRGANVLTF. DNA of the CDR3: TGTGCCAGCAGTTTGTTTTTGAGGAGGCGTGGGGCCAACGTCCTGACTTTC. Full variable domain (outside the CDR3, taken from reference TRBV27 and TRBJ2-6): EAQVTQNPRYLITVTGKKLTVTCSQNMNHEYMSWYRQDPGLGLRQIYYSMNVEVTDKGDVPEGYKVSRKEKRNFPLILESPSPNQTSLYFCASSLFLRRRGANVLTFGAGSRLTVL.

The rearrangement joins TRBV28 to TRBJ2-7; 8 bases fit TRBD1. The CDR3 is made up of 16 amino acids. The ends lost 4 bases at V and 2 bases at J; junction bases unmatched: 10. Per germline, CDR1 MDHEN and CDR2 SYDVKM. The CDR3, as DNA: TGTGCCAGCAGTTCCCCAAGAGGACAGGGCACCTACGAGCAGTACTTC. It yields the protein CASSSPRGQGTYEQYF.

The chain links TRBV30 to TRBJ1-2; TRBD1 matches 9 bases. After removal of 1 base from V and 2 bases from J, the junction contained 11 bases not matched to a gene. Germline V lookup: CDR1 GTSNPN, CDR2 SVGIG (reference sequence). CDR3 size: 17 residues. The CDR3 DNA follows: TGTGCCTGGAGTGATGGGGGACAGGGTTTCGGGAACTATGGCTACACCTTC. This translates into CAWSDGGQGFGNYGYTF.

This chain links TRBV6-5 with TRBJ2-2; maybe TRBD2 (6 bases). The CDR3 runs to 12 residues. Trimming cost V 6 bases and J 6 bases, with 8 bases left between them. CDR1 is MNHEY and CDR2 is SVGAGI in the germline V gene. Written as DNA, the CDR3 is TGTGCCAGCAGCAGACTAGCCGGGGAGCTGTTTTTT. It translates to CASSRLAGELFF.

The rearrangement links TRBV5-1 to TRBJ1-4; 7 nucleotides match TRBD1. The CDR3 loop spans 15 amino acids. With V trimmed by 1 base and J by 3 bases, 3 bases remained unmatched. Per the germline V gene, CDR1 is SGHRS and CDR2 is YFSETQ. The CDR3, as DNA: TGCGCCAGCAGCTTGACAGGGGAGGCTAATGAAAAACTGTTTTTT. The encoded protein is CASSLTGEANEKLFF.

The J gene is TRBJ2-1, the V gene TRBV15, with 7 bases lining up with TRBD2. CDR1 is LNHNV, CDR2 YYDKDF, per germline (reference sequence). J gave up 8 bases and V 5 bases, and 3 bases lay outside the gene matches. The CDR3 extends over 12 amino acids. CDR3 residues: CATSRAGDEQFF. CDR3 nucleotides: TGTGCCACCAGCCGGGCGGGAGATGAGCAGTTCTTC.

The chain employs TRBV10-1 and TRBJ2-7; TRBD2 matches at 9 bases. Germline CDR1 WNHNN, CDR2 SYGVQD (reference sequence). The V segment lost 3 bases and the J segment 4 bases; nucleotides outside the gene matches: 7. The CDR3 is made up of 15 amino acids. CDR3 in amino acids: CASSDGTAGGYEQYF. The CDR3 nucleotides are TGCGCCAGCAGTGATGGTACAGCGGGAGGTTACGAGCAGTACTTC.

The chain has TRBV3-1 (or the pseudogene TRBV3-2) and TRBJ2-3; D is perhaps TRBD2 (5 bases). The V gene's germline CDR1 is LGHDT and CDR2 YNNKEL (reference sequence). The CDR3 loop spans 16 amino acids. The germline V and J ends were trimmed by 1 base and 1 base, with 12 bases remaining between them. The CDR3 region has the DNA TGTGCCAGCAGCCAAGGTAGTATTAGCGGCACAGATACGCAGTATTTT. Its protein is CASSQGSISGTDTQYF.

In DNA form, the CDR3 reads TGTGCCAGCAGCTTATACGTCCGGACTAGCGGGAGGACGAAACCCAATGAGCAGTTCTTC. Its protein product is CASSLYVRTSGRTKPNEQFF. The chain uses TRBV13 and TRBJ2-1, with TRBD2 matching 14 bases. Germline CDR1 and CDR2: PRHDT and FYEKMQ (reference sequence). The CDR3 runs to 20 residues. The J segment lost 6 bases and the V segment lost 2 bases, leaving 15 bases of the junction unmatched.

The rearrangement uses TRBV2 and TRBJ1-2; D gene ambiguous. Between the trimmed V and J ends, which lost 7 bases and 8 bases, there was a span of 17 bases. This CDR3 spans 13 amino acids. Germline V lookup: CDR1 SNHLY, CDR2 FYNNEI. The CDR3 reads CASTILGGKGYTF. The CDR3 nucleotides read TGTGCCAGCACTATCCTGGGAGGGAAGGGCTACACCTTC.

This clone appeared a few times. The V call is TRBV7-9, the J call TRBJ2-1; 15 bases agree with TRBD2. The CDR3 length is 15 residues. V gave up 6 bases and J gave up 7 bases; unmatched junction bases: 4. CDR1 is SEHNR, CDR2 FQNEAQ, per germline (reference sequence). Here the CDR3 DNA reads TGTGCCAGCAGTTGGACTAGCGGGAGGGGGAATGAGCAGTTCTTC. Residues: CASSWTSGRGNEQFF.

The chain recombines TRBV29-1 with TRBJ2-7; 14 bases are a match to TRBD2. The CDR3 is 14 amino acids. Germline V gene lookup returns CDR1 SQVTM and CDR2 ANQGSEA. The ends lost 5 bases at V and 3 bases at J; junction bases unmatched: 3. The CDR3 region has the DNA TGCAGCGTTAGTGGGACTAGCGGGGGCTACGAGCAGTACTTC. Translating gives CSVSGTSGGYEQYF.

The chain joins TRBV10-3 to TRBJ2-7, with 10 nucleotides matching TRBD2. Germline V lookup: CDR1 ENHRY, CDR2 SYGVKD. This CDR3 region has 15 residues. The trim removed 2 bases at V and 4 bases at J, leaving 5 bases unmatched. In nucleotides, the CDR3 is TGTGCCATCAGTGAGGCTAGCGGGAGTCAGTACGAGCAGTACTTC. It encodes CAISEASGSQYEQYF.

The chain uses TRBV11-2 and TRBJ1-5; maybe TRBD1 (6 bases). Trimming removed 0 bases at V and 8 bases at J, with 11 bases between. CDR1 SGHAT and CDR2 FQNNGV come from the germline V gene. The CDR3 totals 14 residues. The CDR3 here is CASSLESGAKPQHF. CDR3 nucleotide sequence: TGTGCCAGCAGCTTAGAGTCAGGGGCCAAGCCCCAGCATTTT.

The V gene is TRBV7-2, the J gene TRBJ2-5; D might be TRBD1 (6 bases). The CDR3 is 14 amino acids. Germline V CDR1 and CDR2: SGHTA, FQGNSA. The V gene lost 4 bases and the J gene lost 5 bases, with 14 bases spanning the gap. The CDR3 spells CASSSGVPGETQYF. Written as DNA, the CDR3 is TGTGCCAGCAGCTCAGGGGTCCCGGGGGAGACCCAGTACTTC.

This sequence joins TRBV3-1 (or the pseudogene TRBV3-2) and TRBJ2-5; TRBD2 might be the D (5 bases). The V gene lost 7 bases and the J gene lost 2 bases, with 17 bases spanning the gap. The V gene's germline CDR1 is LGHDT and CDR2 YNNKEL (reference sequence). The CDR3 runs to 15 residues. CDR3 amino acids: CASTASPSGQETQYF. CDR3 DNA: TGTGCCAGCACAGCATCCCCTTCGGGACAAGAGACCCAGTACTTC.

This clone was counted only a few times. This same CDR3 is encoded by further DNA sequences in the sample. The chain carries TRBV30 and TRBJ1-3, with D possibly being TRBD1 (6 bases). Deletions cut 0 bases from V and 0 bases from J, with 12 bases between. The CDR3 has 16 amino acids. Germline loops: CDR1 GTSNPN, CDR2 SVGIG (reference sequence). The CDR3 nucleotides read TGTGCCTGGAGTGTACGTGGGGGCTCCTCTGGAAACACCATATATTTT. This translates into CAWSVRGGSSGNTIYF.

The chain links TRBV6-5 to TRBJ2-5; 7 bases map to TRBD1. The CDR3 spans 16 residues. CDR1 is MNHEY, CDR2 SVGAGI, per germline. The V and J ends lost 3 bases and 1 base, in that order; junction bases with no gene match: 8. CDR3 nucleotide sequence: TGTGCCAGCAGTTATTTGCCAGGGGGATCCCAAGAGACCCAGTACTTC. It codes for CASSYLPGGSQETQYF.

The gene calls are TRBV10-3 and TRBJ2-7; maybe TRBD1 (6 bases). V lost 6 bases and J 5 bases, leaving 14 bases between the germline ends. The CDR3 is 13 amino acids. Germline CDR1 ENHRY, CDR2 SYGVKD. CDR3 protein: CAIRTTGVDEQYF. The CDR3 nucleotides read TGTGCCATCAGGACGACAGGTGTTGACGAGCAGTACTTC.

This clone has only one observation. The chain couples TRBV5-1 to TRBJ2-7, with TRBD2 matching over 8 bases. J lost 1 base, V lost 3 bases, and 9 bases had no gene match. This CDR3 region has 16 residues. CDR1 and CDR2 from the germline V gene are SGHRS and YFSETQ. The CDR3 is CASSSAGLAGSYEQYF. The CDR3 coding sequence is TGCGCCAGCAGCTCGGCTGGCCTAGCGGGTTCCTACGAGCAGTACTTC.

The chain employs TRBV3-1 (or the pseudogene TRBV3-2) and TRBJ1-5, with D maybe TRBD1 (6 bases). With 1 base removed from V and 4 bases from J, the gap between germline ends came to 14 bases. This CDR3 is 16 amino acids long. The V gene's germline CDR1 is LGHDT and CDR2 YNNKEL (reference sequence). The CDR3 DNA follows: TGTGCCAGCAGCCAAGTGAGGGGGACCAGGAATCAGCCCCAGCATTTT. It encodes CASSQVRGTRNQPQHF.